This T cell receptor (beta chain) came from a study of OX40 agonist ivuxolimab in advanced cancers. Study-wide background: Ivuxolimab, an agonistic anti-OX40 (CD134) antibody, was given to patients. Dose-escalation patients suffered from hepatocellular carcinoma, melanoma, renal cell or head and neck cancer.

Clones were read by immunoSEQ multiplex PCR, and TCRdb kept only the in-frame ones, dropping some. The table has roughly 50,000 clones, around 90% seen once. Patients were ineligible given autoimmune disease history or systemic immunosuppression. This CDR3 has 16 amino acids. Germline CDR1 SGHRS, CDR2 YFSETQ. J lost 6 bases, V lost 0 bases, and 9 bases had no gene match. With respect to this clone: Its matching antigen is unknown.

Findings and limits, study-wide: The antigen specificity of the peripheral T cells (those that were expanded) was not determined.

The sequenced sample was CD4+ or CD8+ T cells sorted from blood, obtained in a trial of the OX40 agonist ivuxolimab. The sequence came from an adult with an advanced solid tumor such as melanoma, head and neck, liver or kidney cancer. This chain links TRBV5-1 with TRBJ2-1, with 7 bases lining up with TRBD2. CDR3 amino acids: CASSLALVAGANEQFF. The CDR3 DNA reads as TGCGCCAGCAGCTTGGCACTAGTAGCGGGTGCCAATGAGCAGTTCTTC.